These 27 T cell receptor beta chains originate from one sample sequenced in a study of vaccination and CD4 T cells after COVID-19. Treatment: roughly ten-day PBMC culture with coronavirus spike peptide pools or control peptides (ViraFEST assay). Cultured CD4+ T-cell DNA underwent Oncomine TCR Beta short-read sequencing. TCRdb fed the PCR reads into MiXCR, producing one record per CDR3 protein. Of about 14,000 distinct CDR3 sequences listed, around 60% are singletons. These receptors have no known antigen. Specimen: CD4+ T cells from blood, cultured in vitro. These receptors came from a human donor who had recovered from COVID-19.

This clonotype was seen a handful of times. The germline gene is not matched at one end of the junction; a read error may be the cause. The chain recombines TRBV6-4 with TRBJ1-2, with 8 bases lining up with TRBD1. The CDR3 covers 14 residues. Germline V gives CDR1 MRHNA, CDR2 SNTAGT. The CDR3 DNA reads as TGTGCCAGCAGGGAGTTATCCGGGACAGGCCCCCCATTCTTC. The encoded protein is CASRELSGTGPPFF.

The rearrangement joins TRBV6-1 to TRBJ1-3; D is unresolved. Germline CDR1 reads MNHNS; CDR2 reads SASEGT. Trimming left V 6 bases short and J 2 bases short, with 5 bases between. CDR3 length equals 12 residues. The CDR3 is CASRGAGNTIYF. The CDR3 nucleotides read TGTGCCAGCAGGGGAGCTGGAAACACCATATATTTT.

This clonotype has just a few counts. V gene TRBV20-1 combines with J gene TRBJ1-1; D is ambiguous. The germline gives CDR1 DFQATT, CDR2 SNEGSKA (reference sequence). CDR3 length: 11 residues. V was trimmed by 6 bases and J by 10 bases, leaving 15 bases between them. CDR3 amino acids: CSASSSSGAFF. The DNA for the CDR3 is TGCAGTGCCAGTTCTAGTTCAGGAGCTTTCTTT.

V usage is TRBV21-1 and J usage is TRBJ2-3; the table's D call TRBD1 went unverified against the DNA. TRBV21-1 constitutes a pseudogene. This CDR3 is built from 15 residues. The CDR3 loop is CASSKAKTGEDTQYF. The CDR3 nucleotides read TGTGCCAGCAGCAAAGCGAAGACAGGGGAAGATACGCAGTATTTT.

This sequence joins TRBV19 and TRBJ1-2; no clear D. The CDR3 totals 14 residues. CDR1 is LNHDA and CDR2 is SQIVND in the germline V gene (reference sequence). V was pared by 0 bases and J by 7 bases, with 12 bases between. The CDR3, as DNA: TGTGCCAGTAGTATAGAGGAGGGTGTGGGTGGCTACACCTTC. Amino acids: CASSIEEGVGGYTF.

J is TRBJ1-5 and V is TRBV24-1; TRBD1 matches 9 bases. V trimming: 4 bases; J trimming: 6 bases; junction bases outside the gene matches: 3. CDR1 and CDR2 from the germline V gene are KGHDR and SFDVKD. This CDR3 is 14 amino acids long. The CDR3 is CATSERDRVQPQHF. In nucleotides, the CDR3 is TGTGCCACCAGTGAACGGGACAGGGTTCAGCCCCAGCATTTT.

This clonotype appeared a few times. This chain connects TRBV30 to TRBJ2-7, with a tentative D call TRBD1 (6 bases). The CDR3 totals 11 residues. The germline CDR1 and CDR2 sequences are GTSNPN and SVGIG (reference sequence). Trimming took 1 base from V and 6 from J, leaving 7 bases between them. The CDR3: CAWSGGGEQYF. For the CDR3, the DNA is TGTGCCTGGAGTGGAGGGGGCGAGCAGTACTTC.

There are a few counts of this clonotype. The chain links TRBV2 to TRBJ2-2, with 8 nucleotides matching TRBD2. Trimming removed 8 bases from V and 4 bases from J; junction bases left unmatched: 6. The CDR3 has 14 residues. The V gene's germline CDR1 is SNHLY and CDR2 FYNNEI. The CDR3 here is CASSGLAATGELFF. The CDR3 nucleotides read TGTGCCAGCTCCGGACTAGCTGCCACCGGGGAGCTGTTTTTT.

The J gene is TRBJ1-4, the V gene TRBV6-5, with a tentative D call TRBD1 (5 bases). The CDR3 has 16 amino acids. The germline gives CDR1 MNHEY, CDR2 SVGAGI. V lost 5 bases, J lost 7 bases, and 20 bases lay in between. The CDR3 is CASSNFGGAEGEKLFF. In DNA, the CDR3 is TGTGCCAGCAGTAACTTCGGAGGGGCAGAGGGTGAAAAACTGTTTTTT.

The rearrangement links TRBV18 to TRBJ1-2; D gene ambiguous. V was clipped by 3 bases and J by 2 bases, with 13 bases between them. Looked up from germline, CDR1 is KGHSH and CDR2 is LQKENI. The CDR3 spans 15 residues. CDR3: CASSPQNGGNYGYTF. Written as DNA, the CDR3 is TGTGCCAGCTCACCCCAGAATGGAGGGAACTATGGCTACACCTTC. The whole variable domain, filled in from reference TRBV18 and TRBJ1-2, reads NAGVMQNPRHLVRRRGQEARLRCSPMKGHSHVYWYRQLPEEGLKFMVYLQKENIIDESGMPKERFSAEFPKEGPSILRIQQVVRGDSAAYFCASSPQNGGNYGYTFGSGTRLTVV.

This sequence joins TRBV6-1 and TRBJ1-1, with D perhaps matching TRBD1 (6 bases). The V end was cut by 5 bases, the J end by 0 bases, with 13 bases between. The CDR3 is 15 amino acids. CDR1 and CDR2 from the germline V gene are MNHNS and SASEGT. The CDR3 region has the DNA TGTGCCAGCAGTCCTGCGGGACATATGAACACTGAAGCTTTCTTT. Its translation is CASSPAGHMNTEAFF.

The chain couples TRBV14 to TRBJ2-7; no definite D call. V lost 2 bases to trimming and J lost 2 bases, with 10 bases between them. The V gene's germline CDR1 is SGHDN and CDR2 FVKESK. The CDR3 sequence is 14 residues long. CDR3 DNA sequence: TGTGCCAGCAGCCAACGGTATCCAACCTACGAGCAGTACTTC. It specifies CASSQRYPTYEQYF.

The table lists this clonotype with a count of one. The V call is TRBV6-5, the J call TRBJ2-3, with D hard to call. CDR3 size: 14 residues. V was cut by 4 bases and J by 4 bases, with 12 bases left in between. Germline V gene data show CDR1 as MNHEY and CDR2 as SVGAGI. CDR3 amino acids: CASSFTSGADTQYF. The CDR3 DNA follows: TGTGCCAGCAGTTTTACAAGTGGGGCAGATACGCAGTATTTT.

The chain recombines TRBV7-2 with TRBJ1-2, with D perhaps matching TRBD1 (6 bases). The V and J ends lost 4 bases and 8 bases respectively, with 17 bases between them. CDR1 SGHTA and CDR2 FQGNSA come from the germline V gene. The CDR3 is made up of 14 amino acids. The CDR3: CASSSARGKGGYTF. The CDR3 region has the DNA TGTGCCAGCAGCTCCGCCAGGGGCAAGGGGGGCTACACCTTC.

This clonotype was observed a few times. The rearrangement uses TRBV2 and TRBJ2-7, with TRBD1 identical over 10 bases. The CDR3 loop spans 14 amino acids. Germline V lookup: CDR1 SNHLY, CDR2 FYNNEI. Unmatched junction bases numbered 7, after V lost 6 bases and J lost 5 bases. The CDR3 nucleotides read TGTGCCAGCAGGGTGAGACAGGGGGCGAACGAGCAGTACTTC. It is translated as CASRVRQGANEQYF.

J is TRBJ2-1 and V is TRBV7-6; 7 nucleotides align to TRBD2. The V and J ends lost 5 bases and 5 bases, in that order; junction bases with no gene match: 12. Germline V gene lookup returns CDR1 SGHVS and CDR2 FNYEAQ. The CDR3 runs 16 residues. The CDR3 sequence is CASSQRYSGGNNEQFF. The CDR3 nucleotides are TGTGCCAGCAGCCAGAGGTATTCCGGGGGGAACAATGAGCAGTTCTTC.

There are a few counts of this clonotype. Germline is not matched at one junction end, which may reflect a read error. The chain has TRBV20-1 and TRBJ1-1, with D possibly TRBD1 on 6 matching bases. Germline lookup yields CDR1 DFQATT and CDR2 SNEGSKA (reference sequence). CDR3 length: 15 residues. The DNA for the CDR3 is TGCAGTGCTAGAGATCGCGGGGGCCTGAAAACTGAAGCTTTCTTT. Amino acids: CSARDRGGLKTEAFF.

Only one count was recorded for this clonotype. The CDR3 coding sequence is TGTGCCAGCAGCTTCGACGGTCAGCCCCAGCATTTT. This sequence encodes CASSFDGQPQHF. The chain combines TRBV7-9 with TRBJ1-5; the D is unclear. The germline CDR1 and CDR2 sequences are SEHNR and FQNEAQ (reference sequence). The CDR3 is 12 residues long. Trimming left V 3 bases short and J 6 bases short, with 6 bases between.

The chain uses TRBV19 and TRBJ1-1, with a weak D call TRBD1 (5 bases). The germline V and J ends were trimmed by 6 bases and 2 bases, with 13 bases remaining between them. Germline V gives CDR1 LNHDA, CDR2 SQIVND (reference sequence). CDR3 size: 14 residues. CDR3 DNA sequence: TGTGCCAGTAGATGGGGCAGTATAAACACTGAAGCTTTCTTT. This translates into CASRWGSINTEAFF.

V usage is TRBV20-1 and J usage is TRBJ1-5, with 7 positions matching TRBD1. The germline gives CDR1 DFQATT, CDR2 SNEGSKA (reference sequence). The J segment lost 5 bases and the V segment lost 3 bases, leaving 10 bases of the junction unmatched. This CDR3 is built from 15 residues. DNA for the CDR3: TGCAGTGCTAGCACCCCAGGGGGTAGGGATCAGCCCCAGCATTTT. Translated, it gives CSASTPGGRDQPQHF.

The V and J genes are TRBV6-1 and TRBJ1-5; D is possibly TRBD1 (5 bases). V gave up 2 bases and J gave up 7 bases, with 18 bases separating them. The germline V gene encodes CDR1 MNHNS and CDR2 SASEGT. CDR3 length equals 16 residues. CDR3 protein: CASSEPLGRVKQPQHF. The CDR3 DNA reads as TGTGCCAGCAGTGAACCCCTCGGCAGGGTGAAACAGCCCCAGCATTTT.

This clonotype came up a few times. The chain joins TRBV7-2 to TRBJ2-2; TRBD2 aligns across 14 bases. CDR1 SGHTA and CDR2 FQGNSA come from the germline V gene. The CDR3 sequence is 17 residues long. V lost 6 bases, J lost 4 bases, and 7 bases stayed unmatched. In DNA form, the CDR3 reads TGTGCCAGCAGACACGGGACTAGCGGGAGTATCACCGGGGAGCTGTTTTTT. This sequence encodes CASRHGTSGSITGELFF.

The chain combines TRBV20-1 with TRBJ2-3; the D is unclear. Per germline, CDR1 DFQATT and CDR2 SNEGSKA (reference sequence). Trimming pared 6 bases from V and 0 bases from J, leaving 16 bases between. The CDR3 has 15 amino acids. The CDR3 is CSAPPDGSSTDTQYF. The DNA for the CDR3 is TGCAGTGCCCCGCCGGACGGGTCGAGCACAGATACGCAGTATTTT.

The chain recombines TRBV12-3 or TRBV12-4 with TRBJ1-5; TRBD1 aligns across 7 bases. The CDR3 runs to 15 residues. The V and J ends lost 5 bases and 6 bases, in that order; junction bases with no gene match: 10. CDR3 DNA: TGTGCCAGCAGTCCAGTGACAGGGCCCGGTCAGCCCCAGCATTTT. It yields the protein CASSPVTGPGQPQHF.

By frequency in the sample, this clonotype is large. The DNA of the CDR3 is TGTGCCAGCCTGGGGACAGCGTCCAATGAGCAGTTCTTC. Translated: CASLGTASNEQFF. This chain joins TRBV2 and TRBJ2-1, with 7 bases matching TRBD1. This CDR3 is 13 amino acids long. Germline CDR1 is SNHLY and CDR2 is FYNNEI. V lost 8 bases to trimming and J lost 6 bases; unmatched junction nucleotides: 7.

The V call is TRBV10-2, the J call TRBJ1-2, with TRBD1 matching 8 bases. CDR1 is WSHSY and CDR2 is SAAADI in the germline V gene. The V and J ends lost 6 bases and 4 bases, in that order; junction bases with no gene match: 4. CDR3 length: 13 amino acids. This chain's CDR3 is CASSEQGVYGYTF. CDR3 coding DNA: TGCGCCAGCAGCGAACAGGGGGTCTATGGCTACACCTTC.

The genes are TRBV19 and TRBJ1-2, with 7 bases lining up with TRBD1. J gave up 7 bases and V 4 bases, and 12 bases lay outside the gene matches. Germline assignment: CDR1 LNHDA and CDR2 SQIVND (reference sequence). The CDR3 has 15 residues. The CDR3 here is CASSTRDSGPRGYTF. The CDR3 DNA is TGTGCCAGTAGTACCCGGGACAGTGGGCCTCGTGGCTACACCTTC.